The 5 T cell receptor beta chains presented below share a single source sample, sequenced in a study of tissue T cells after allogeneic stem cell transplantation. Produced via immunoSEQ multiplex PCR; TCRdb's table is partial and in-frame only. The data show under 25,000 clones, just under 75% seen once. The sequencing sample was made of spleen. The receptors originated from a female BALB/c mouse in good health. Strain MHC haplotype: H2-d.

Points on this clone: Mouse germline and gene names are used. The read ends 1 residue shy of where the CDR3 ends; the end is completed using the germline J gene. The genes are TRBV13-1 and TRBJ1-4, with TRBD1 identical over 9 bases. J gave up 3 bases and V 5 bases, and 2 bases lay outside the gene matches. The CDR3 covers 14 residues. Germline values: CDR1 NSHNY, CDR2 SYGAGN. The CDR3 region is CASRGTGPNERLFF. The CDR3 DNA, read in part, is TGTGCCAGCAGGGGGACAGGGCCCAACGAAAGATTATTT.

As regards this clone: The gene names given are mouse names. The read ends 1 residue before the CDR3 terminus; that terminus is restored from the germline J gene. The chain recombines TRBV5 with TRBJ2-1, with 8 nucleotides matching TRBD2. From germline, CDR1 is LGHNA and CDR2 YNLKQL (reference sequence). The trim removed 1 base at V and 3 bases at J, leaving 2 bases unmatched. The CDR3 is made up of 15 amino acids. The sequenced part of the CDR3 DNA is TGTGCCAGCAGCCAAGTGGGGGGGGCCTATGCTGAGCAGTTC. This encodes CASSQVGGAYAEQF. The whole CDR3 sequence reads CASSQVGGAYAEQFF.

Comments on this clone: The genes are named according to mouse. The observed sequence ends 1 residue before the CDR3 terminus, with the missing tail filled in from the germline J gene. The rearrangement links TRBV31 to TRBJ2-5, with 8 bases lining up with TRBD2. The junction had 4 bases not matched to a gene; V was cut back by 0 bases and J by 5 bases. The CDR3 consists of 14 residues. Per germline, CDR1 GKSSPN and CDR2 SITVG. CDR3 bases read: TGTGCCTGGAGTCTAAGGGGGGGCGCAGACACCCAGTAC. Residues: CAWSLRGGADTQY. The whole CDR3 sequence is CAWSLRGGADTQYF.

This clone was picked up one time. Gene names denote mouse genes. The read falls 1 residue short of the CDR3 end, and the missing part is taken from the germline J gene. This sequence joins TRBV20 and TRBJ2-5; D is unclear. Between the trimmed V and J ends, which lost 0 bases and 0 bases, there was a span of 1 base. This CDR3 region has 12 residues. From germline, CDR1 is GFQATS and CDR2 STVNSAI. Incomplete CDR3 DNA: TGTGGTGCTAGGGAGAACCAAGACACCCAGTAC. Protein: CGARENQDTQY. The full CDR3 protein reads CGARENQDTQYF.

In regard to this clone: Gene names follow the mouse nomenclature. The read comes to an end 1 residue before the CDR3 does, leaving the germline J gene to fill in the end. This chain uses TRBV29 with TRBJ1-1, with a possible D match to TRBD1 (6 bases). V gave up 4 bases and J gave up 6 bases, with 12 bases separating them. This CDR3 is 13 amino acids long. Germline loops: CDR1 MSHET, CDR2 SYDVDS. CDR3 residues: CASSSLRGAEVFF. The sequenced part of the CDR3 DNA is TGTGCTAGCAGTTCCCTCAGGGGCGCAGAAGTCTTC.